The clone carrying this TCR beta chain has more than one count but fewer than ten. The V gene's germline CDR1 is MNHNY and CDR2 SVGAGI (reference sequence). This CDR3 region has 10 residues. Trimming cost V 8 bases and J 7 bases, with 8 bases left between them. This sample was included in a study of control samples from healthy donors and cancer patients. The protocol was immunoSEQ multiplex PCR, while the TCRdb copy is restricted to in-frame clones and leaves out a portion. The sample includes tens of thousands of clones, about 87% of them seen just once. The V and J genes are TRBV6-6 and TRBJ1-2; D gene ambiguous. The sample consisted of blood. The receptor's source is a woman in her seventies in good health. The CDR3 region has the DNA TGTGCCAGCGGGGATACTGGCTACACCTTC. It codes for CASGDTGYTF.